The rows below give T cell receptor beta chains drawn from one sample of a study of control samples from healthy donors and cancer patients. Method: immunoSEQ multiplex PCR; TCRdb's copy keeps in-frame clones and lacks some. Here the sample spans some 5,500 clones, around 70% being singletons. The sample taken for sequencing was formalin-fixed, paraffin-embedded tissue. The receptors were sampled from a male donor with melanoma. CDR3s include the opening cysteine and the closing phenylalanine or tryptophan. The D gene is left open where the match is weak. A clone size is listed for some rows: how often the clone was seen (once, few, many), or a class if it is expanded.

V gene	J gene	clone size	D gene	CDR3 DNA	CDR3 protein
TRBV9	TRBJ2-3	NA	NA	TGTGCCAGCAGCGTCTACGCGGCCACAGATACGCAGTATTTT	CASSVYAATDTQYF
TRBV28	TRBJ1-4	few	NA	TGTGCCAGCAGTTTAGAACGCCCGGAAAAACTGTTTTTT	CASSLERPEKLFF
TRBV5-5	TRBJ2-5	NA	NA	TGTGCCAGCAGCCCCGGACAGTTCGGACCATCGTACCAAGAGACCCAGTACTTC	CASSPGQFGPSYQETQYF
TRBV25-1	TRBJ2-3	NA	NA	TGTGCCAGCAGTGAATATACGGGAACTGGCACAGATACGCAGTATTTT	CASSEYTGTGTDTQYF
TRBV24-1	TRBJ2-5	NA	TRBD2	TGTGCCACCAGTGCCCGAACCGGGACTACCTTCCAAGAGACCCAGTACTTC	CATSARTGTTFQETQYF
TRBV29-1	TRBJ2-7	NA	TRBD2	TGCAGCGTGAACCCGGGACTAGCGGGATGTGAGCAGTACTTC	CSVNPGLAGCEQYF
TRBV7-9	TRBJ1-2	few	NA	TGTGCCAGCAGCATACGACAGACCAACTATGGCTACACCTTC	CASSIRQTNYGYTF
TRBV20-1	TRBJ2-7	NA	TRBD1	TGCAGTGCTAGTCTGGAAAATAGGGGACAGATCTACGAGCAGTACTTC	CSASLENRGQIYEQYF
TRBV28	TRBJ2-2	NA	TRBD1	TGTGCCAGCAGGACCCCGGGACAGGGAGCCGGGGAGCTGTTTTTT	CASRTPGQGAGELFF
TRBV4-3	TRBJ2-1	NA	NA	TGCGCCAGCAGCTACCGATGGACAGCATACAATGAGCAGTTCTTC	CASSYRWTAYNEQFF
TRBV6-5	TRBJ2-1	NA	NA	TGTGCCAGCAATTACGGGCTAGCTTACAATGAGCAGTTCTTC	CASNYGLAYNEQFF
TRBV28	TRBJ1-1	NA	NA	TGTGCCAGCAGTTTCTATAGGGGTGAGAGGACTGAAGCTTTCTTT	CASSFYRGERTEAFF
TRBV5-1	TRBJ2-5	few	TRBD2	TGCGCCAGCAGCCCCGGGGGGCTAGCGGGAGTGGAGACCCAGTACTTC	CASSPGGLAGVETQYF
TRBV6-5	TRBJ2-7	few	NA	TGTGCCAGCTGTATCAGGGAATGGTACGAGCAGTACTTC	CASCIREWYEQYF
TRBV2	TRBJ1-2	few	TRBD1	TGTGCCAGCGGACAGGGGGTCCGCTTTGGCTACACCTTC	CASGQGVRFGYTF
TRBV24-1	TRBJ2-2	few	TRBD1	TGTGCCACCAGTGACGATGGGACAGGGAGAGTCGGGGAGCTGTTTTTT	CATSDDGTGRVGELFF
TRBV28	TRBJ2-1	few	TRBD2	TGTGCCAGCACAATAGCGGGATACTACAATGAGCAGTTCTTC	CASTIAGYYNEQFF
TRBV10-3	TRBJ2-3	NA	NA	TGTGCCATCAGTGTACGGGGTGATACGCAGTATTTT	CAISVRGDTQYF
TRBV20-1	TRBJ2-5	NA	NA	TGCAGTGCTCAGTTTCAAGAGACCCAGTACTTC	CSAQFQETQYF
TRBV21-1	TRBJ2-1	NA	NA	TGTGCCAGCAGCAATCCTGTGCCGGGACAGGGGAGACATGAGCAGTTCTTC	CASSNPVPGQGRHEQFF
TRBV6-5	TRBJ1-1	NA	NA	TGTGCCAGCAGTTACCGGGGCCGGAACACTGAAGCTTTCTTT	CASSYRGRNTEAFF
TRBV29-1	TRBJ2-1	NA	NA	TGCAGCGTTGATCCTGATTCCTACAATGAGCAGTTCTTC	CSVDPDSYNEQFF
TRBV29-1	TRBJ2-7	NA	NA	TGCAGCCCCCGCCAATACTACGAGCAGTACTTC	CSPRQYYEQYF
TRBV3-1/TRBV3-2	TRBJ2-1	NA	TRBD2	TGTGCCAGCAGCCAGCCCGGGACTAGCGGGAGTAGGCAGTTCTTC	CASSQPGTSGSRQFF
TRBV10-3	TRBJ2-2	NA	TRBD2	TGTGCCATCAGTGAAATCTTCACTAGCGACAACACCGGGGAGCTGTTTTTT	CAISEIFTSDNTGELFF